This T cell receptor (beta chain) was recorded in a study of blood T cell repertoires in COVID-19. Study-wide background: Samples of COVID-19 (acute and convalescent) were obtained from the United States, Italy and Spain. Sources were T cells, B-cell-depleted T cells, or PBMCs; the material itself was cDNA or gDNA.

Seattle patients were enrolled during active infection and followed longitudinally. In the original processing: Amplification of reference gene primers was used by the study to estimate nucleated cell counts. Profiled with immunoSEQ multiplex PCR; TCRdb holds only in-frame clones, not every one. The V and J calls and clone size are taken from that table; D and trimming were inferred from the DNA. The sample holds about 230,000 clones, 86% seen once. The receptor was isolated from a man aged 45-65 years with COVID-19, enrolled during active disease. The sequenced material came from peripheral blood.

The CDR3 sequence: CASSAKDRANAETQYF. The CDR3 DNA reads as TGTGCCAGCAGTGCAAAGGACAGGGCTAATGCGGAGACCCAGTACTTC. The chain couples TRBV9 to TRBJ2-5, with TRBD1 matching 8 bases. Trimming at V came to 5 bases and at J to 5 bases, leaving 14 bases not matched to a gene. This CDR3 has 16 amino acids. The V gene's germline CDR1 is SGDLS and CDR2 YYNGEE.